The 6 T cell receptor beta chains given below trace back to one sample, sequenced in a study of glioma-infiltrating T cells (dated by TCRdb to the mid-2010s). The sequencing machine was an Illumina MiSeq. TCR alpha and beta CDR3 regions were amplified with the iRepertoire nested amplicon-rescue multiplex PCR (arm-PCR) platform from RNA. TCRdb passed the public sequencing reads through fastp at Q25 and MiXCR, retaining productive beta sequences. When rows share a CDR3 protein, they turn into one entry using the most common DNA and genes. The sample data list about 130,000 distinct CDR3 sequences, and approximately 26% of these were observed just once. Together, the top ten hold roughly 29% of the sample. Material: glioma tissue, nonneoplastic brain tissue, or PBMCs (not recorded which). These TCRs come from a human donor with low-grade glioma or glioblastoma, undergoing nonglioma brain surgery, or in good health (not recorded which).

The J gene is TRBJ1-4, the V gene TRBV29-1; TRBD1 aligns across 8 bases. Germline CDR1 SQVTM, CDR2 ANQGSEA. This CDR3 is built from 14 residues. The V segment lost 4 bases and the J segment 6 bases; nucleotides outside the gene matches: 7. CDR3 DNA: TGCAGCGTTGGGGAACCGGGACAGGATGAAAAACTGTTTTTT. As protein: CSVGEPGQDEKLFF.

This clonotype was recorded at least ten times. The chain links TRBV6-1 to TRBJ1-2; TRBD1 is a possible D gene (5 bases). Trimming left V 7 bases short and J 2 bases short, with 8 bases between. Per germline, CDR1 MNHNS and CDR2 SASEGT. This CDR3 contains 12 residues. The CDR3 nucleotides read TGTGCCAGCAAGGAGGGGAACTATGGCTACACCTTC. Amino acid sequence: CASKEGNYGYTF.

As to this clonotype: One end of the junction fails to match germline, which may point to a read error. The DNA for the CDR3 is TGTGCCAGCAAAGGGACGGCGAACGCTGAAGCTTTCTTT. It codes for CASKGTANAEAFF. The chain recombines TRBV18 with TRBJ1-1; possibly TRBD1 for D (5 bases). CDR3 length equals 13 residues. CDR1 and CDR2 (germline): KGHSH, LQKENI. The entire variable domain, with the rest obtained from reference TRBV18 and TRBJ1-1, is as follows: NAGVMQNPRHLVRRRGQEARLRCSPMKGHSHVYWYRQLPEEGLKFMVYLQKENIIDESGMPKERFSAEFPKEGPSILRIQQVVRGDSAAYFCASKGTANAEAFFGQGTRLTVV.

This clonotype turned up a few times. J is TRBJ2-7 and V is TRBV24-1; TRBD2 aligns across 8 bases. Germline CDR1 reads KGHDR; CDR2 reads SFDVKD. Losses at the gene ends were 9 bases for V and 2 bases for J; bases not matched to a gene: 14. This CDR3 has 16 residues. The CDR3 DNA reads as TGTGCCACCTTAATCACTAGCGGCGAGGCCCCCTACGAGCAGTACGTC. Translated: CATLITSGEAPYEQYV.

The chain combines TRBV9 with TRBJ2-3; TRBD2 aligns across 9 bases. The CDR3 runs 17 residues. Germline V CDR1 and CDR2: SGDLS, YYNGEE. Trimming cost V 0 bases and J 2 bases; bases outside gene matches: 7. CDR3 sequence (DNA): TGTGCCAGCAGCGTAGAATGGCCTAGCGGGGCCACAGATACGCAGTATTTT. It is translated as CASSVEWPSGATDTQYF.

This clonotype has only a few counts. V and J are TRBV7-2 and TRBJ2-1, with D unclear. Germline CDR1 SGHTA, CDR2 FQGNSA. Between the trimmed V and J ends, which lost 1 base and 10 bases, there was a span of 11 bases. This CDR3 comprises 13 residues. The CDR3 sequence is CASSLVTVGEQFF. CDR3 DNA sequence: TGTGCCAGCAGCTTAGTGACTGTCGGCGAGCAGTTCTTC.